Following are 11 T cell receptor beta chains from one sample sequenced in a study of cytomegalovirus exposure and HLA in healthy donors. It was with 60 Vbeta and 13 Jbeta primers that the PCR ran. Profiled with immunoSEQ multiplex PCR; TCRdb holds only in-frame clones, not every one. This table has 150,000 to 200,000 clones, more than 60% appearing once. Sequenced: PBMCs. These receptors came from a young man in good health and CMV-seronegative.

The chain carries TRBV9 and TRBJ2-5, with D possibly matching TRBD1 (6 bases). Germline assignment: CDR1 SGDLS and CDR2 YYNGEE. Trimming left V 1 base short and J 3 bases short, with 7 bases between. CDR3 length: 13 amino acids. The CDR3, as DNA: TGTGCCAGCAGCGTAACAGGGAAAGAGACCCAGTACTTC. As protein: CASSVTGKETQYF. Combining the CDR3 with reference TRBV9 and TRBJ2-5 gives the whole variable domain DSGVTQTPKHLITATGQRVTLRCSPRSGDLSVYWYQQSLDQGLQFLIQYYNGEERAKGNILERFSAQQFPDLHSELNLSSLELGDSALYFCASSVTGKETQYFGPGTRLLVL.

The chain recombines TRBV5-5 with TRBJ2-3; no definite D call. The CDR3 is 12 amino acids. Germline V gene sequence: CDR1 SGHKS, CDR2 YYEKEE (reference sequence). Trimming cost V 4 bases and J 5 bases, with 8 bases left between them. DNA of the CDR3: TGTGCCAGCAGCCCATACAGAGATACGCAGTATTTT. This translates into CASSPYRDTQYF.

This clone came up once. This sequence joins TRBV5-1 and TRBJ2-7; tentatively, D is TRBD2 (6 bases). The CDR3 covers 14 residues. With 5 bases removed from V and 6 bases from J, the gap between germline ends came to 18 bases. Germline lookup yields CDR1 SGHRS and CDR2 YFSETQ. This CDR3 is CASSRRDVGGEQYF. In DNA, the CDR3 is TGCGCCAGCAGTCGCAGGGATGTGGGAGGCGAGCAGTACTTC.

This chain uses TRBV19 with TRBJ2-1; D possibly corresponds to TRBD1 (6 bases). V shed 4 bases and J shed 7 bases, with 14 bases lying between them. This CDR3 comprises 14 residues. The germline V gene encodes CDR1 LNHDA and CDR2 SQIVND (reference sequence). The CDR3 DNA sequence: TGTGCCAGTAGTACCCCTACAGGGTGGAATGAGCAGTTCTTC. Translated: CASSTPTGWNEQFF.

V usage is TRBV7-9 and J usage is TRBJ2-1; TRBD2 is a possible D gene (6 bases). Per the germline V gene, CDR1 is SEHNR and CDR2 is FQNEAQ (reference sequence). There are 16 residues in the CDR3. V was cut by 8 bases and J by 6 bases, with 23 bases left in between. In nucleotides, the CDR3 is TGTGCCAGCGGATACCCTCTAGCGCTCGAGGGCAATGAGCAGTTCTTC. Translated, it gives CASGYPLALEGNEQFF.

CDR3 in DNA: TGCGCCAGCAGCCCGATAGCGGGAGTAGACTACGAGCAGTACTTC. Encoded protein: CASSPIAGVDYEQYF. This chain uses TRBV4-3 with TRBJ2-7; 9 nucleotides line up with TRBD2. From germline, CDR1 is LGHNA and CDR2 YSLEER. After removal of 4 bases from V and 3 bases from J, the junction contained 7 bases not matched to a gene. This CDR3 is 15 amino acids long.

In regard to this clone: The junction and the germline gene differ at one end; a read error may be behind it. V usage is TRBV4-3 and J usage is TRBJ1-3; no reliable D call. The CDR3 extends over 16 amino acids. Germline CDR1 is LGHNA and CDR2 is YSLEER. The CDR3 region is CASSQDGRLSGNTVYF. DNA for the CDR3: TGCGCCAGCAGCCAAGACGGCAGGCTCTCTGGAAACACCGTATATTTT.

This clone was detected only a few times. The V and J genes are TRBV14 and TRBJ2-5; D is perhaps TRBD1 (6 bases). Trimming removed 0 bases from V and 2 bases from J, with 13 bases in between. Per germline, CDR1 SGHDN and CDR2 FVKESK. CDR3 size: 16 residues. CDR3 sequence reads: CASSQDGGHLQETQYF. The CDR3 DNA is TGTGCCAGCAGCCAAGATGGGGGACATTTGCAAGAGACCCAGTACTTC.

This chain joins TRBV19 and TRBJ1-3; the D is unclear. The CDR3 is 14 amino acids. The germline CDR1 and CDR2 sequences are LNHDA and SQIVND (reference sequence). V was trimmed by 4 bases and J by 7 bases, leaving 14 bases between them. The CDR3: CASSTDWLGNTIYF. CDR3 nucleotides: TGTGCCAGTAGTACGGACTGGCTGGGGAACACCATATATTTT.

The CDR3 protein is CASRELRYEQYF. CDR3 DNA sequence: TGTGCCAGCAGGGAGCTCCGCTACGAGCAGTACTTC. The rearrangement links TRBV6-1 to TRBJ2-7; no clear D gene. Germline V gives CDR1 MNHNS, CDR2 SASEGT. The CDR3 totals 12 residues. Trimming shortened V by 6 bases and J by 3 bases, and 9 bases separated the two germline ends.

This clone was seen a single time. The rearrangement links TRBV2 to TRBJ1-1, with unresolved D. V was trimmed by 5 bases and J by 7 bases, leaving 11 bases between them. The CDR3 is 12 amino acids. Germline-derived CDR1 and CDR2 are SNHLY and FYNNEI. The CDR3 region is CASSQPVSEAFF. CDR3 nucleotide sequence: TGTGCCAGCAGTCAACCGGTGAGTGAAGCTTTCTTT.